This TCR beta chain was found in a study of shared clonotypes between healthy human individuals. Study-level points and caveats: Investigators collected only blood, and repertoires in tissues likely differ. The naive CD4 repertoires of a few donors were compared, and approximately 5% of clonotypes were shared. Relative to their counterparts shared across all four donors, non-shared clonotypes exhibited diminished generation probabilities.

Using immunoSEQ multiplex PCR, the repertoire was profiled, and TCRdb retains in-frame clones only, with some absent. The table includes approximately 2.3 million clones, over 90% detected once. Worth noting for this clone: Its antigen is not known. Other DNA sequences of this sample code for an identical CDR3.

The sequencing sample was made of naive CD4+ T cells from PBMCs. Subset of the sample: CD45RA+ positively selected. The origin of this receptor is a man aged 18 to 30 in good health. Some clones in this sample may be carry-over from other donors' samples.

As DNA, the CDR3 is TGCGCCAGCAGCTTGGCAGGGGCCGCAGATACGCAGTATTTT. Amino acids: CASSLAGAADTQYF. The V and J genes are TRBV5-1 and TRBJ2-3; weak D call: TRBD1 (6 bases). Trimming removed 0 bases at V and 4 bases at J, with 9 bases between. Germline V CDR1 and CDR2: SGHRS, YFSETQ. The CDR3 has 14 amino acids. The variable domain in full, completed from reference TRBV5-1 and TRBJ2-3, reads KAGVTQTPRYLIKTRGQQVTLSCSPISGHRSVSWYQQTPGQGLQFLFEYFSETQRNKGNFPGRFSGRQFSNSRSEMNVSTLELGDSALYLCASSLAGAADTQYFGPGTRLTVL.